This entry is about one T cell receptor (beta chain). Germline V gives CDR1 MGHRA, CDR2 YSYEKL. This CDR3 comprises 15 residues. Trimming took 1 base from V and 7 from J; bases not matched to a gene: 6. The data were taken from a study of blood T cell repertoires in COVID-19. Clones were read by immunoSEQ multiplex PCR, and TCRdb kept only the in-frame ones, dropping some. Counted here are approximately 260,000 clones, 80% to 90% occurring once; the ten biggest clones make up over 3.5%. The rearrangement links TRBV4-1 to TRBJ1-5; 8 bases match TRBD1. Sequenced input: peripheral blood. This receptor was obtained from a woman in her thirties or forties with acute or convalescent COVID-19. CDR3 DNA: TGCGCCAGCAGCCAAGTAGAGACAGGGGAACAGCCCCAGCATTTT. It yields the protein CASSQVETGEQPQHF.